Below, one T cell receptor beta chain is given with its context. Its antigen remains unknown. These data are taken from a study of cytotoxic CD8 clonotypes in ibrutinib-treated CLL. Findings and caveats of the study: Exceeding age-matched healthy donors, baseline clonality also tracked the counts of circulating CD8+ T cells.

The assay was immunoSEQ multiplex PCR, and TCRdb's table has in-frame clones only and misses some. This sample has around 53,000 clones; roughly 49% occur once, and the top ten carry roughly 25%. The receptor was isolated from a human donor with chronic lymphocytic leukemia. The source was PBMCs, collected at disease progression, from a patient treated with ibrutinib.

The CDR3 DNA reads TGCGCCAGCAGCCAAGAACAAGGCGGGTGGGAGACGAACACTGAAGCTTTCTTT. Protein product: CASSQEQGGWETNTEAFF. The J gene is TRBJ1-1, the V gene TRBV4-1, with D uncertain. The V end was cut by 0 bases, the J end by 1 base, with 18 bases between. The germline V gene encodes CDR1 MGHRA and CDR2 YSYEKL. CDR3 length equals 18 residues.